Below are 8 T cell receptor beta chains sequenced from a single sample in a study of blood T cell repertoires in COVID-19. Repertoires were generated with immunoSEQ multiplex PCR, while TCRdb's copy carries only in-frame clones and drops some. The table has nearly 110,000 clones, approximately 90% seen once. Sequences were obtained from peripheral blood. Receptors were obtained from a man in his fifties with active or convalescent COVID-19.

The chain is built from TRBV5-6 and TRBJ2-7, with 10 bases lining up with TRBD2. The CDR3 is 15 residues long. Per germline, CDR1 SGHDT and CDR2 YYEEEE. J was trimmed by 0 bases and V by 4 bases; bases with no gene match: 4. The CDR3 loop is CASSTTSGDSYEQYF. The CDR3, as DNA: TGTGCCAGCAGCACCACTAGCGGGGACTCCTACGAGCAGTACTTC. The full variable domain, with the rest looked up from reference TRBV5-6 and TRBJ2-7, is DAGVTQSPTHLIKTRGQQVTLRCSPKSGHDTVSWYQQALGQGPQFIFQYYEEEERQRGNFPDRFSGHQFPNYSSELNVNALLLGDSALYLCASSTTSGDSYEQYFGPGTRLTVT.

J is TRBJ1-5 and V is TRBV6-5; 10 nucleotides match TRBD1. Looked up from germline, CDR1 is MNHEY and CDR2 is SVGAGI. V lost 6 bases, J lost 5 bases, and 7 bases stayed unmatched. The CDR3 has 15 residues. CDR3 bases: TGTGCCAGCAGCCGGGACAGGGGAAGGGATCAGCCCCAGCATTTT. It is translated as CASSRDRGRDQPQHF.

This sequence joins TRBV28 and TRBJ1-6, with a tentative D call TRBD1 (6 bases). The germline CDR1 and CDR2 sequences are MDHEN and SYDVKM. Trimming removed 6 bases at V and 0 bases at J, with 12 bases between. The CDR3 length is 16 residues. The CDR3 here is CASSSDRSSYNSPLHF. Written as DNA, the CDR3 is TGTGCCAGCAGCTCTGACAGGAGCTCCTATAATTCACCCCTCCACTTT. Filled out from reference TRBV28 and TRBJ1-6, the complete variable domain reads DVKVTQSSRYLVKRTGEKVFLECVQDMDHENMFWYRQDPGLGLRLIYFSYDVKMKEKGDIPEGYSVSREKKERFSLILESASTNQTSMYLCASSSDRSSYNSPLHFGNGTRLTVT.

The V gene is TRBV27, the J gene TRBJ2-3; D gene ambiguous. Germline lookup yields CDR1 MNHEY and CDR2 SMNVEV (reference sequence). The V gene lost 1 base and the J gene lost 4 bases, with 9 bases spanning the gap. The CDR3 is 14 residues long. Here the CDR3 DNA reads TGTGCCAGCAGTTTATGGCAGCGCGCAGATACGCAGTATTTT. It specifies CASSLWQRADTQYF.

V and J are TRBV7-8 and TRBJ1-1; D remains ambiguous. Per germline, CDR1 SGHVS and CDR2 FQNEAQ. The germline V and J ends were trimmed by 5 bases and 4 bases, with 14 bases remaining between them. This CDR3 comprises 14 residues. CDR3 DNA: TGTGCCAGCAGCGGTCCGGTCCGCGGCACTGAAGCTTTCTTT. Encoded protein: CASSGPVRGTEAFF.

V is TRBV3-1 (or the pseudogene TRBV3-2) and J is TRBJ2-5; possibly TRBD2 for D (5 bases). Germline V gives CDR1 LGHDT, CDR2 YNNKEL (reference sequence). With 3 bases removed from V and 4 bases from J, the gap between germline ends came to 6 bases. This CDR3 comprises 12 residues. The CDR3 DNA sequence: TGTGCCAGCAGCCACGGGGTAGAGACCCAGTACTTC. Translating gives CASSHGVETQYF.

The rearrangement uses TRBV10-3 and TRBJ1-5; D possibly corresponds to TRBD1 (5 bases). There are 16 residues in the CDR3. Trimming stripped 1 base from V and 2 bases from J, with 12 bases between. CDR1 and CDR2 (germline): ENHRY, SYGVKD. In DNA, the CDR3 is TGTGCCATCAGTGAGTGGGGGGGTGAGGGCAATCAGCCCCAGCATTTT. Its protein product is CAISEWGGEGNQPQHF.

The gene calls are TRBV13 and TRBJ2-1; D uncertain. CDR3 size: 13 residues. The V end was cut by 7 bases, the J end by 7 bases, with 14 bases between. Germline CDR1 and CDR2: PRHDT and FYEKMQ (reference sequence). In nucleotides, the CDR3 is TGTGCCAGCACCCTGCACACTACTAATGAGCAGTTCTTC. This gives the protein CASTLHTTNEQFF.